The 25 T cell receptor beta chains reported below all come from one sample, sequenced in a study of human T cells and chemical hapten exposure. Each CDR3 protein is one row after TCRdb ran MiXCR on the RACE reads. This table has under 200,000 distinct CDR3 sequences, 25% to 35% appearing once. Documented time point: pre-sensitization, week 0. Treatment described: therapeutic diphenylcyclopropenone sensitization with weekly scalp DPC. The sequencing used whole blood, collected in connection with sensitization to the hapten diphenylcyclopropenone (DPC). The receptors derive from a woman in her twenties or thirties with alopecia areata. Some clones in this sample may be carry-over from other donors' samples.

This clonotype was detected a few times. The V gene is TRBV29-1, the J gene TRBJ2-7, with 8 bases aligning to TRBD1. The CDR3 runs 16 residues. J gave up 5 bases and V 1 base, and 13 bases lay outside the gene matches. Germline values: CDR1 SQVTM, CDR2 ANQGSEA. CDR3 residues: CSVEGGSWQGAHEQYF. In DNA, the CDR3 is TGCAGCGTTGAAGGTGGCTCGTGGCAGGGGGCCCACGAGCAGTACTTC.

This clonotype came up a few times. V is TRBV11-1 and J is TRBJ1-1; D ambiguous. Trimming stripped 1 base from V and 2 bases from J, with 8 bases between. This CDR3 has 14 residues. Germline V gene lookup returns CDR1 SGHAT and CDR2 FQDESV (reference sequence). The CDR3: CASSLVGINTEAFF. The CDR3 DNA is TGTGCCAGCAGCTTAGTGGGGATAAACACTGAAGCTTTCTTT. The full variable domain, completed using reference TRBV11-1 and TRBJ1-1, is EAEVAQSPRYKITEKSQAVAFWCDPISGHATLYWYRQILGQGPELLVQFQDESVVDDSQLPKDRFSAERLKGVDSTLKIQPAELGDSAMYLCASSLVGINTEAFFGQGTRLTVV.

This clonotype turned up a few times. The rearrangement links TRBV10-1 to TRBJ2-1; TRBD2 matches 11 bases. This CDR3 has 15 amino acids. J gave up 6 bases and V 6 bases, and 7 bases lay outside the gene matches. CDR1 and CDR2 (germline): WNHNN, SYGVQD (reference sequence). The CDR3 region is CASSSGTSGPNEQFF. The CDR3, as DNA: TGCGCCAGCAGCTCCGGGACTAGCGGTCCCAATGAGCAGTTCTTC.

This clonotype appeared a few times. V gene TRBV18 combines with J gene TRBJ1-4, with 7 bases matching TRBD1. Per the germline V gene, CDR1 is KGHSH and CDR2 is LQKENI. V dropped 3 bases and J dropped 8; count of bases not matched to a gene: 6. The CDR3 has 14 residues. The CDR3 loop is CASSPTGFFEKLFF. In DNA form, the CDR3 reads TGTGCCAGCTCACCGACAGGGTTTTTCGAAAAACTGTTTTTT.

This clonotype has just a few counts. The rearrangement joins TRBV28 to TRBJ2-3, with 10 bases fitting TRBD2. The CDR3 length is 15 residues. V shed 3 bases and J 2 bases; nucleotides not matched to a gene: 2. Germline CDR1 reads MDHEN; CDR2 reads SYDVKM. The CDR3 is CASSFGTSDTDTQYF. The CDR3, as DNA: TGTGCCAGCAGTTTCGGGACTAGCGACACAGATACGCAGTATTTT.

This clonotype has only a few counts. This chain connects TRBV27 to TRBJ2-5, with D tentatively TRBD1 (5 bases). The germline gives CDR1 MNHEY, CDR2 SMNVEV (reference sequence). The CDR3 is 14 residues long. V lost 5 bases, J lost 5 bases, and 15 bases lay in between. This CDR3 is CASSARQRHETQYF. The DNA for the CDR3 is TGTGCCAGCAGTGCGAGACAGCGCCACGAGACCCAGTACTTC.

In DNA form, the CDR3 reads TGCAGTGCTAGCAGGGTGGGCACAGATACGCAGTATTTT. Protein: CSASRVGTDTQYF. This chain links TRBV20-1 with TRBJ2-3; D may be TRBD1 (5 bases). CDR3 length equals 13 residues. Germline V CDR1 and CDR2: DFQATT, SNEGSKA (reference sequence). V was trimmed by 3 bases and J by 1 base, leaving 8 bases between them.

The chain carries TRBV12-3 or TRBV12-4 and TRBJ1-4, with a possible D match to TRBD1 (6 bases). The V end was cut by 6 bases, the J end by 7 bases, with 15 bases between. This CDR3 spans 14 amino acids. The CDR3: CASRNREEGEKLFF. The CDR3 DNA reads TGTGCCAGCAGAAACAGGGAGGAGGGTGAAAAACTGTTTTTT.

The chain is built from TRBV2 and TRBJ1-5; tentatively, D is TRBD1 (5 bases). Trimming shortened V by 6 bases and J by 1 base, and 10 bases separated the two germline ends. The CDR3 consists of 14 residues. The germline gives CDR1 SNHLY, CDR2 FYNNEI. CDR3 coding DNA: TGTGCCAGCAGCGGGGAGGGGAGCAATCAGCCCCAGCATTTT. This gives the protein CASSGEGSNQPQHF.

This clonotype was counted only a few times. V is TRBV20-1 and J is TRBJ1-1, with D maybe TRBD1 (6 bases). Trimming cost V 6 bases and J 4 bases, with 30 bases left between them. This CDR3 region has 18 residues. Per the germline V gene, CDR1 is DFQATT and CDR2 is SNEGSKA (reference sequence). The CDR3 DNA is TGCAGTGCCCGAAACCCCCCCGGGACATTGCGGGGGGGCACTGAAGCTTTCTTT. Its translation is CSARNPPGTLRGGTEAFF.

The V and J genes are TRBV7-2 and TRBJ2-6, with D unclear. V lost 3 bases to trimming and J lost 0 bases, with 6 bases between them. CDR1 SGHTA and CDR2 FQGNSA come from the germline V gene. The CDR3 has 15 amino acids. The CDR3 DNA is TGTGCCAGCAGCTTCCGTAACTCTGGGGCCAACGTCCTGACTTTC. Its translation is CASSFRNSGANVLTF.

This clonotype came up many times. CDR3 nucleotides: TGCAGCGTTGAGCATGGGCGAGAGACCCAGTACTTC. Translated: CSVEHGRETQYF. The chain has TRBV29-1 and TRBJ2-5, with D unclear. Germline lookup yields CDR1 SQVTM and CDR2 ANQGSEA. CDR3 length: 12 amino acids. Deletions cut 3 bases from V and 4 bases from J, with 9 bases between.

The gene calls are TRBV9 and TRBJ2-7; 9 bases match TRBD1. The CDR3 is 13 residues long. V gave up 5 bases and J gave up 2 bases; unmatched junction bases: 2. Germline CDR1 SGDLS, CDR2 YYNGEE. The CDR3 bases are TGTGCCAGCAGTGGACAGGGGCCCTACGAGCAGTACTTC. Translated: CASSGQGPYEQYF.

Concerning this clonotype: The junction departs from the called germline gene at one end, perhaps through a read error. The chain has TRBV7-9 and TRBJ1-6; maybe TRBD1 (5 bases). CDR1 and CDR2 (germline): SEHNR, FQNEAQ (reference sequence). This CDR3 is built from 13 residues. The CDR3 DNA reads TGTGCCAGCAGCTTACGGTGGGACTCACCCTTCCACTTT. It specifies CASSLRWDSPFHF.

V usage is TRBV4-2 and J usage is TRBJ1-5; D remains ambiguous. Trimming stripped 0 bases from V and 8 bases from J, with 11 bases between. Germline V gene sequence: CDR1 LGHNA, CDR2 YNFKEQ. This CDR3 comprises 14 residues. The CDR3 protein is CASSQDGRREPQHF. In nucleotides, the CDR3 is TGTGCCAGCAGCCAAGATGGCAGGCGGGAGCCCCAGCATTTT.

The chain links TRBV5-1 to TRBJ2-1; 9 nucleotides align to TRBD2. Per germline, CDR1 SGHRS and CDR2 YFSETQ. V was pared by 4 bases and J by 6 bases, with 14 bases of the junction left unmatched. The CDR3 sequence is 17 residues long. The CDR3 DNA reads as TGCGCCAGCAGCACACGGGCGCCTAGCGGGAACCCCAATGAGCAGTTCTTC. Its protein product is CASSTRAPSGNPNEQFF. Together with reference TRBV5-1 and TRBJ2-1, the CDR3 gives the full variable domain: KAGVTQTPRYLIKTRGQQVTLSCSPISGHRSVSWYQQTPGQGLQFLFEYFSETQRNKGNFPGRFSGRQFSNSRSEMNVSTLELGDSALYLCASSTRAPSGNPNEQFFGPGTRLTVL.

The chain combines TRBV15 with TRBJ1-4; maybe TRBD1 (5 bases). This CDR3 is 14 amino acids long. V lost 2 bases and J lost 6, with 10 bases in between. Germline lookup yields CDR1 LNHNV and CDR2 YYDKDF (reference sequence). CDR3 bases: TGTGCCACCAGCAGACAGGGTCCCGATGAAAAACTGTTTTTT. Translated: CATSRQGPDEKLFF.

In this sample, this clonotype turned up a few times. As DNA, the CDR3 is TGTGCCATCAGTGGACTAGCGGGCACCGGGGAGCTGTTTTTT. Encoded protein: CAISGLAGTGELFF. The chain couples TRBV10-3 to TRBJ2-2; 10 bases fit TRBD2. The CDR3 covers 14 residues. V was clipped by 4 bases and J by 4 bases; unmatched bases: 0. The germline CDR1 and CDR2 sequences are ENHRY and SYGVKD.

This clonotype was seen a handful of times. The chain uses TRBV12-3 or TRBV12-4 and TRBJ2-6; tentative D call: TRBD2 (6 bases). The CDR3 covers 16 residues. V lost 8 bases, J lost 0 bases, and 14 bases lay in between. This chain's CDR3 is CASWGEMSSGANVLTF. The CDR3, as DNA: TGTGCCAGCTGGGGGGAAATGAGCTCTGGGGCCAACGTCCTGACTTTC.

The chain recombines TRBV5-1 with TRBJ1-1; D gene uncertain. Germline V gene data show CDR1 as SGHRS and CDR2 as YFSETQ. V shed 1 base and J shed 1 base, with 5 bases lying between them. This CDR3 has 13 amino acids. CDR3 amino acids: CASSLSWNTEAFF. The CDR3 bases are TGCGCCAGCAGCTTGTCGTGGAACACTGAAGCTTTCTTT.

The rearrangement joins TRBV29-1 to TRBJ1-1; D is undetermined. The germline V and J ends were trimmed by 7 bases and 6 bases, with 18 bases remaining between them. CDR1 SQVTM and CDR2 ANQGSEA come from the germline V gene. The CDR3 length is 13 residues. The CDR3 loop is CSGTLSRRAEAFF. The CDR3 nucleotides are TGCAGCGGCACGTTGTCTCGGAGGGCTGAAGCTTTCTTT. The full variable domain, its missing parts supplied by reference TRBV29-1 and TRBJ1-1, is SAVISQKPSRDICQRGTSLTIQCQVDSQVTMMFWYRQQPGQSLTLIATANQGSEATYESGFVIDKFPISRPNLTFSTLTVSNMSPEDSSIYLCSGTLSRRAEAFFGQGTRLTVV.

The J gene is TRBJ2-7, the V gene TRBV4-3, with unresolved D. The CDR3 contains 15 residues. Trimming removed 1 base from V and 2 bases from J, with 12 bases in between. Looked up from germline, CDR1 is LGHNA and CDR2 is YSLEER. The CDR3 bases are TGCGCCAGCAGCCAAGGAGTAGGTTTTGCCTACGAGCAGTACTTC. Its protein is CASSQGVGFAYEQYF.

The CDR3 loop is CSAIFSGSREQYF. The CDR3 region has the DNA TGCAGTGCTATTTTTAGCGGGAGCCGTGAGCAGTACTTC. The genes are TRBV20-1 and TRBJ2-7; 9 bases are a match to TRBD2. CDR1 is DFQATT and CDR2 is SNEGSKA in the germline V gene (reference sequence). This CDR3 comprises 13 residues. V was pared by 4 bases and J by 7 bases, with 8 bases of the junction left unmatched.

The CDR3 loop reads CASSSGMANTGELFF. The CDR3 DNA reads TGTGCCAGCAGCTCTGGGATGGCGAACACCGGGGAGCTGTTTTTT. The chain combines TRBV5-4 with TRBJ2-2; no clear D gene. Germline CDR1 is SGHNT and CDR2 is YYREEE (reference sequence). Trimming stripped 3 bases from V and 0 bases from J, with 9 bases between. The length of the CDR3 is 15 residues.

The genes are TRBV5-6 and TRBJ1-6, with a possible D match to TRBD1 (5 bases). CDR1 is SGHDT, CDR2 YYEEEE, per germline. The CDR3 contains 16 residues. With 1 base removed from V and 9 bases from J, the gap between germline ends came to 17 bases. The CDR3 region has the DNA TGTGCCAGCAGCTTGAAGGCAGGGAACCCTATTTCACCCCTCCACTTT. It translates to CASSLKAGNPISPLHF. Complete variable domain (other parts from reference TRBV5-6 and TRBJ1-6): DAGVTQSPTHLIKTRGQQVTLRCSPKSGHDTVSWYQQALGQGPQFIFQYYEEEERQRGNFPDRFSGHQFPNYSSELNVNALLLGDSALYLCASSLKAGNPISPLHFGNGTRLTVT.